This entry describes one TCR beta chain. Its specificity is not known. These data are taken from a study of T cell responses to AZD1222 COVID-19 vaccine. Points from the study as a whole: White British donors predominated, females outnumbered males, and clonal diversity was possibly underestimated. Vaccine-associated CD4 TCRs spanned spike, dominant at 160-218 and 743-854.

The V gene lost 3 bases and the J gene lost 6 bases, with 12 bases spanning the gap. The CDR3 consists of 14 residues. Germline loops: CDR1 LNHDA, CDR2 SQIVND (reference sequence). This table comes from immunoSEQ multiplex PCR, and its TCRdb copy is limited to in-frame clones, with some not included. The sample shows some 150,000 clones, approximately 89% of them seen only once. The V gene is TRBV19, the J gene TRBJ2-1, with D maybe TRBD2 (6 bases). Sample: peripheral blood, taken 28 days after the second AZD1222 dose. This clonotype was obtained from an adult who received the AZD1222 COVID-19 vaccine. This chain's CDR3 is CASSMTGVRNEQFF. The CDR3, as DNA: TGTGCCAGTAGTATGACGGGAGTCCGCAATGAGCAGTTCTTC.